A single sample is the source of the 32 T cell receptor beta chains below, sequenced in a study of blood T cell repertoires in COVID-19. Clones were sequenced by immunoSEQ multiplex PCR, and TCRdb holds only the in-frame ones, with some missing. Altogether roughly 350,000 clones are present, about 90% being singletons, with the ten largest covering around 3.5%. The sequencing input was peripheral blood. The receptors shown here come from a young woman who had recovered from COVID-19.

The CDR3 nucleotides read TGTGCCAGCAGTCCGACAGGACTCTACGAGCAGTACGTC. Translated, it gives CASSPTGLYEQYV. The chain is built from TRBV6-2 or TRBV6-3 and TRBJ2-7; possibly TRBD1 for D (6 bases). Trimming cost V 5 bases and J 3 bases, with 11 bases left between them. In germline, CDR1 is MNHEY, CDR2 SVGEGT. This CDR3 region has 13 residues.

This sequence joins TRBV19 and TRBJ1-2; TRBD1 matches at 7 bases. V lost 2 bases to trimming and J lost 3 bases; unmatched junction nucleotides: 3. Germline V gene lookup returns CDR1 LNHDA and CDR2 SQIVND (reference sequence). CDR3 length: 14 residues. Here the CDR3 reads CASSITGTDYGYTF. CDR3 in DNA: TGTGCCAGTAGTATAACCGGGACAGACTATGGCTACACCTTC.

This clone was seen repeatedly, ten times or more. The chain combines TRBV6-5 with TRBJ1-1; possibly TRBD1 for D (5 bases). Germline V gives CDR1 MNHEY, CDR2 SVGAGI. V lost 5 bases and J 6 bases, leaving 16 bases between the germline ends. There are 14 residues in the CDR3. CDR3 nucleotides: TGTGCCAGCAGTAGTCAGTCAGGGTACGCTGAAGCTTTCTTT. Its translation: CASSSQSGYAEAFF.

The chain combines TRBV6-1 with TRBJ1-3; D unresolved. Deletions cut 3 bases from V and 0 bases from J, with 12 bases between. The CDR3 extends over 16 amino acids. CDR1 and CDR2 (germline): MNHNS, SASEGT. The DNA of the CDR3 is TGTGCCAGCAGTGACATCGGCGGAATCTCTGGAAACACCATATATTTT. This translates into CASSDIGGISGNTIYF.

The chain carries TRBV5-6 and TRBJ1-2; 9 positions agree with TRBD1. Per the germline V gene, CDR1 is SGHDT and CDR2 is YYEEEE. The CDR3 consists of 13 residues. V lost 6 bases, J lost 8 bases, and 8 bases stayed unmatched. This CDR3 reads CASNPQGAQGYTF. The DNA for the CDR3 is TGTGCCAGCAACCCACAGGGGGCACAAGGCTACACCTTC.

The gene calls are TRBV28 and TRBJ2-1; 10 nucleotides match TRBD1. Looked up from germline, CDR1 is MDHEN and CDR2 is SYDVKM. The V gene end was trimmed by 6 bases and the J gene end by 8 bases; junction bases not matched to a gene: 10. The CDR3 is 15 residues long. In DNA, the CDR3 is TGTGCCAGCAGGGAGGGGACAGGGGTTGTCGATGAGCAGTTCTTC. Its protein is CASREGTGVVDEQFF.

V gene TRBV20-1 combines with J gene TRBJ2-1; 9 bases match TRBD2. The CDR3 spans 16 residues. The germline V gene encodes CDR1 DFQATT and CDR2 SNEGSKA (reference sequence). Trimming at V came to 3 bases and at J to 8 bases, leaving 14 bases not matched to a gene. CDR3 DNA: TGCAGTGCTAGTGCGGGAGGGCCGGATTCGGTATATGAGCAGTTCTTC. Translated: CSASAGGPDSVYEQFF.

This clone was picked up a small number of times. The V and J genes are TRBV7-2 and TRBJ1-2; D is unclear. The CDR3 runs 16 residues. Looked up from germline, CDR1 is SGHTA and CDR2 is FQGNSA. V was trimmed by 1 base and J by 4 bases, leaving 16 bases between them. CDR3 amino acids: CASSLVSSTRIYGYTF. The CDR3 nucleotides are TGTGCCAGCAGCTTAGTTTCCTCGACTCGGATCTATGGCTACACCTTC.

The rearrangement links TRBV29-1 to TRBJ1-1, with TRBD1 identical over 8 bases. Germline V gene sequence: CDR1 SQVTM, CDR2 ANQGSEA. The junction had 7 bases not matched to a gene; V was cut back by 6 bases and J by 4 bases. CDR3 size: 13 residues. DNA of the CDR3: TGCAGCGTGCGACAGGGGTCTTTCACTGAAGCTTTCTTT. Translated: CSVRQGSFTEAFF.

The chain employs TRBV7-6 and TRBJ1-3; 9 positions match TRBD1. Germline CDR1 and CDR2: SGHVS and FNYEAQ. V shed 4 bases, J shed 0 bases, and the junction held 13 bases outside the gene matches. The CDR3 has 19 residues. Here the CDR3 reads CASSWETEQGASSGNTIYF. DNA of the CDR3: TGTGCCAGCAGCTGGGAGACCGAACAGGGGGCGAGCTCTGGAAACACCATATATTTT.

This clone was detected a few times. CDR3 protein: CASSLNRAYGANVLTF. The DNA for the CDR3 is TGTGCCAGCAGCCTCAACAGGGCTTATGGGGCCAACGTCCTGACTTTC. The chain couples TRBV3-1 (or the pseudogene TRBV3-2) to TRBJ2-6; tentative D call: TRBD1 (6 bases). This CDR3 contains 16 residues. CDR1 is LGHDT, CDR2 YNNKEL, per germline (reference sequence). V was trimmed by 4 bases and J by 3 bases, leaving 13 bases between them.

This chain joins TRBV5-6 and TRBJ2-2; TRBD1 might be the D (5 bases). Germline V gene lookup returns CDR1 SGHDT and CDR2 YYEEEE. The CDR3 loop spans 17 amino acids. V was clipped by 4 bases and J by 1 base, with 17 bases between them. In DNA form, the CDR3 reads TGTGCCAGCAGCCGGATATGGGGCACCGAGAACACCGGGGAGCTGTTTTTT. Translated: CASSRIWGTENTGELFF.

The J gene is TRBJ1-1, the V gene TRBV4-1, with D unresolved. Germline values: CDR1 MGHRA, CDR2 YSYEKL. Deletions cut 0 bases from V and 3 bases from J, with 11 bases between. The CDR3 has 15 amino acids. CDR3: CASSQDHSSYTEAFF. In nucleotides, the CDR3 is TGCGCCAGCAGCCAAGATCACAGCAGCTACACTGAAGCTTTCTTT.

This chain joins TRBV6-6 and TRBJ1-1; no clear D. Per the germline V gene, CDR1 is MNHNY and CDR2 is SVGAGI (reference sequence). This CDR3 has 13 amino acids. The V and J ends lost 0 bases and 5 bases respectively, with 7 bases between them. The CDR3: CASSYSGETEAFF. CDR3 bases: TGTGCCAGCAGTTACTCCGGGGAGACTGAAGCTTTCTTT.

This clone was seen a handful of times. This chain uses TRBV27 with TRBJ2-3, with 9 bases aligning to TRBD2. Germline loops: CDR1 MNHEY, CDR2 SMNVEV (reference sequence). CDR3 size: 18 residues. V gave up 3 bases and J gave up 0 bases; unmatched junction bases: 10. As DNA, the CDR3 is TGTGCCAGCAGTTTTTCCGCGGGAGGGCGGACTAGCACAGATACGCAGTATTTT. Its protein is CASSFSAGGRTSTDTQYF.

DNA of the CDR3: TGTGCCAGCAGTTACGGCCGAGCAGGGTTGCTGTCTCATCAGCCCCAGCATTTT. The encoded protein is CASSYGRAGLLSHQPQHF. The chain employs TRBV6-2 or TRBV6-3 and TRBJ1-5; a weak D match, TRBD1 (5 bases). The ends were cut back, 2 bases at V and 5 bases at J, with 22 bases in the middle. CDR1 and CDR2 (germline): MNHEY, SVGEGT. The length of the CDR3 is 18 residues.

Points on this clone: At one end, the junction sequence differs from germline, possibly due to a read error. The chain uses TRBV6-2 or TRBV6-3 and TRBJ2-1; 7 bases are shared with TRBD2. CDR3 length equals 13 residues. Germline CDR1 reads MNHEY; CDR2 reads SVGEGT. The CDR3 sequence is CASSSGVAGLAIF. The CDR3 region has the DNA TGTGCCAGCAGTTCAGGTGTAGCGGGCCTCGCAATCTTC.

The chain is built from TRBV12-2 and TRBJ2-7; TRBD2 was called by the table and not checked on the DNA. TRBV12-2 is a known pseudogene. CDR3 size: 17 residues. The CDR3 bases are TGTGCAAGTCGCTTATTTTCCCTGGCTAGCCGTGTCTACGAGCAGTACGTC. The encoded protein is CASRLFSLASRVYEQYV.

The chain employs TRBV10-3 and TRBJ2-5; 9 nucleotides align to TRBD2. The CDR3 length is 15 residues. From germline, CDR1 is ENHRY and CDR2 SYGVKD. V was pared by 3 bases and J by 4 bases, with 6 bases of the junction left unmatched. The CDR3 region is CAISDLASGAETQYF. The CDR3 DNA sequence: TGTGCCATCAGTGACTTGGCTAGCGGGGCAGAGACCCAGTACTTC.

The CDR3 here is CASSASGYYNEQFF. The CDR3 region has the DNA TGTGCCAGCAGCGCTAGCGGCTATTACAATGAGCAGTTCTTC. This chain joins TRBV11-3 and TRBJ2-1; 7 bases are a match to TRBD2. CDR3 size: 14 residues. V shed 5 bases, J shed 4 bases, and the junction held 5 bases outside the gene matches. Germline V lookup: CDR1 SGHNT, CDR2 YENEEA.

This clone was found once. The chain employs TRBV7-2 and TRBJ1-2, with D perhaps TRBD1 (6 bases). This CDR3 is 16 amino acids long. The ends were cut back, 4 bases at V and 8 bases at J, with 23 bases in the middle. Germline CDR1 SGHTA, CDR2 FQGNSA. The CDR3 reads CASSSWLGTQALGYTF. CDR3 coding DNA: TGTGCCAGCAGCTCTTGGCTCGGGACACAGGCTTTAGGCTACACCTTC.

The V call is TRBV15, the J call TRBJ2-1; 9 positions agree with TRBD2. After removal of 1 base from V and 8 bases from J, the junction contained 12 bases not matched to a gene. The CDR3 contains 17 residues. Germline V gene sequence: CDR1 LNHNV, CDR2 YYDKDF (reference sequence). CDR3 residues: CATSRVAGGMFGHEQFF. Written as DNA, the CDR3 is TGTGCCACCAGCAGAGTTGCGGGGGGGATGTTTGGCCATGAGCAGTTCTTC.

V gene TRBV30 combines with J gene TRBJ2-1; 8 bases align to TRBD2. CDR1 and CDR2 (germline): GTSNPN, SVGIG (reference sequence). This CDR3 has 12 residues. Trimming took 4 bases from V and 9 from J; bases not matched to a gene: 5. CDR3 protein: CAWKRESVEQFF. CDR3 coding DNA: TGTGCCTGGAAGCGGGAGTCGGTTGAGCAGTTCTTC.

The chain joins TRBV12-3 or TRBV12-4 to TRBJ2-7; no clear D gene. V was clipped by 7 bases and J by 3 bases, with 4 bases between them. The CDR3 contains 10 residues. The CDR3 nucleotides are TGTGCCAGCACCTACTACGAGCAGTACGTC. Translating it yields CASTYYEQYV.

The chain links TRBV11-2 to TRBJ2-1; 10 bases map to TRBD1. V trimming: 5 bases; J trimming: 4 bases; junction bases outside the gene matches: 2. Germline CDR1 is SGHAT and CDR2 is FQNNGV. The CDR3 consists of 14 residues. The CDR3 protein is CASSADRGYNEQFF. CDR3 nucleotides: TGTGCCAGCAGCGCGGACAGGGGGTACAATGAGCAGTTCTTC.

J is TRBJ2-1 and V is TRBV2; TRBD1 is a possible D gene (8 bases). From germline, CDR1 is SNHLY and CDR2 FYNNEI. Trimming stripped 11 bases from V and 9 bases from J, with 26 bases between. The CDR3 runs to 15 residues. The CDR3 sequence is CARWEGPQGASEQFF. The CDR3 DNA reads as TGTGCCCGGTGGGAGGGCCCTCAGGGGGCCTCTGAGCAGTTCTTC.

The chain employs TRBV5-6 and TRBJ1-2; 7 bases match TRBD1. Germline V gene sequence: CDR1 SGHDT, CDR2 YYEEEE. The J segment lost 5 bases and the V segment lost 0 bases, leaving 10 bases of the junction unmatched. The CDR3 length is 16 residues. The CDR3: CASSLGHRGFRYGYTF. CDR3 coding DNA: TGTGCCAGCAGCTTGGGGCACAGGGGCTTCCGGTATGGCTACACCTTC. Complete variable domain (other parts from reference TRBV5-6 and TRBJ1-2): DAGVTQSPTHLIKTRGQQVTLRCSPKSGHDTVSWYQQALGQGPQFIFQYYEEEERQRGNFPDRFSGHQFPNYSSELNVNALLLGDSALYLCASSLGHRGFRYGYTFGSGTRLTVV.

V is TRBV27 and J is TRBJ2-2, with 7 nucleotides matching TRBD2. CDR1 MNHEY and CDR2 SMNVEV come from the germline V gene (reference sequence). CDR3 size: 15 residues. V was pared by 3 bases and J by 4 bases, with 5 bases of the junction left unmatched. CDR3 DNA: TGTGCCAGCAGTTTTTCGGGAGGCGGCACCGGGGAGCTGTTTTTT. Amino acids: CASSFSGGGTGELFF.

The CDR3 DNA follows: TGTGCCAGCAGACAAAACCGGGACAGAGAGACCCAGTACTTC. The encoded protein is CASRQNRDRETQYF. The chain couples TRBV6-5 to TRBJ2-5; 7 bases agree with TRBD1. Per germline, CDR1 MNHEY and CDR2 SVGAGI. The CDR3 covers 14 residues. The ends lost 6 bases at V and 4 bases at J; junction bases unmatched: 8.

This clone was detected once. The rearrangement links TRBV7-2 to TRBJ2-1; 10 bases are a match to TRBD2. This CDR3 comprises 15 residues. Germline V lookup: CDR1 SGHTA, CDR2 FQGNSA. Germline trimming cut 2 bases from V and 6 bases from J; bases unmatched to any gene: 4. The CDR3 spells CASSLIASGSNEQFF. CDR3 sequence (DNA): TGTGCCAGCAGCTTAATTGCTAGCGGGAGCAATGAGCAGTTCTTC.

The chain joins TRBV3-1 (or the pseudogene TRBV3-2) to TRBJ2-3; tentatively, D is TRBD2 (6 bases). This CDR3 is built from 17 residues. V lost 1 base to trimming and J lost 1 base, with 15 bases between them. The germline V gene encodes CDR1 LGHDT and CDR2 YNNKEL (reference sequence). CDR3: CASSQGDFPFRTDTQYF. The CDR3 DNA reads TGTGCCAGCAGCCAAGGGGACTTTCCATTTCGCACAGATACGCAGTATTTT.

The chain has TRBV6-6 and TRBJ2-2; TRBD1 aligns across 7 bases. V lost 2 bases to trimming and J lost 4 bases; unmatched junction nucleotides: 7. This CDR3 is 16 amino acids long. Germline V gene data show CDR1 as MNHNY and CDR2 as SVGAGI (reference sequence). The CDR3 DNA reads as TGTGCCAGCAGTTACCTGACACAGGGGACCACCGGGGAGCTGTTTTTT. This translates into CASSYLTQGTTGELFF.